The clone carrying this T cell receptor (beta chain) was seen just once. In the study's own analysis: Amplifying reference gene primers gave estimates of nucleated cell counts. Only in-frame clones appear in the TCRdb table, and some are missing; sequencing was by immunoSEQ multiplex PCR. That table supplies the V and J calls and clone size; D and trimming were determined from the DNA. The sample includes approximately 470,000 clones, around 85% of them seen just once. The CDR3 covers 13 residues. Trimming removed 4 bases from V and 3 bases from J, with 6 bases in between. Germline CDR1 reads KGHDR; CDR2 reads SFDVKD. The sample comes from a study of blood T cell repertoires in COVID-19. Overall study context: Acute and convalescent COVID-19 samples came from the United States, Italy and Spain. In each case, the material was cDNA or gDNA derived from T cells, B-cell-depleted T cells, or PBMCs.

This receptor was identified in a human donor in a cohort sampled during active COVID-19. This sequence joins TRBV24-1 and TRBJ2-1, with a weak D call TRBD2 (6 bases). The sample was peripheral blood. The CDR3 spells CATSEGGYNEQFF. CDR3 coding DNA: TGTGCCACCAGTGAGGGAGGCTACAATGAGCAGTTCTTC.